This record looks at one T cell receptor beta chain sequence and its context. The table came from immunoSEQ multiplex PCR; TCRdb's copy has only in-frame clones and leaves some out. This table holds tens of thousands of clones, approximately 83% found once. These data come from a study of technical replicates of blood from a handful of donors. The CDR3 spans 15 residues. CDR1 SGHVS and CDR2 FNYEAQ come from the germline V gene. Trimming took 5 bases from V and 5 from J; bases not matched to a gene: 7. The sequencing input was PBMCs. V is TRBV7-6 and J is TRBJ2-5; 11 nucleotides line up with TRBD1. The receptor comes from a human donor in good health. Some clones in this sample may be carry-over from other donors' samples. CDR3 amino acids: CASSPGTGGLETQYF. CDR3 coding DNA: TGTGCCAGCAGCCCCGGGACAGGGGGATTGGAGACCCAGTACTTC.